A single sample is the source of the 28 T cell receptor beta chains below, sequenced in a study of low-dose radiotherapy and immunotherapy resistance in tumors. cDNA synthesis used a TRAV/TRBV-specific primer set for both chains. The authors amplified TCRs for around 20 PCR cycles with a constant-region primer and a V-primer adapter. One entry per CDR3 protein results from TCRdb running MiXCR on the reads. The table has about 13,000 distinct CDR3 sequences, approximately 68% seen once. The receptors come from a human donor with advanced metastatic prostate, ovarian, gallbladder or colorectal cancer (not recorded which). This table probably holds off-target reads from a library built for another chain.

The genes are TRBV2 and TRBJ2-3; D is undetermined. Germline CDR1 is SNHLY and CDR2 is FYNNEI. V lost 5 bases to trimming and J lost 0 bases, with 9 bases between them. The CDR3 is made up of 14 amino acids. Written as DNA, the CDR3 is TGTGCCAGCAGTCGGTCAGCTAGCACAGATACGCAGTATTTT. It encodes CASSRSASTDTQYF.

The chain employs TRBV3-1 and TRBJ1-2; weak D call: TRBD1 (5 bases). The CDR3 is 14 amino acids. The V and J ends lost 4 bases and 5 bases respectively, with 14 bases between them. Germline CDR1 is LGHDT and CDR2 is YNNKEL (reference sequence). The CDR3 bases are TGTGCCAGCAGCCCGAGGCAGGGTTCGTATGGCTACACCTTC. It is translated as CASSPRQGSYGYTF. Combining the CDR3 with reference TRBV3-1 and TRBJ1-2 gives the whole variable domain DTAVSQTPKYLVTQMGNDKSIKCEQNLGHDTMYWYKQDSKKFLKIMFSYNNKELIINETVPNRFSPKSPDKAHLNLHINSLELGDSAVYFCASSPRQGSYGYTFGSGTRLTVV.

The chain joins TRBV20-1 to TRBJ2-1; 12 bases match TRBD2. V lost 8 bases and J lost 8; bases outside the gene matches: 10. This CDR3 comprises 14 residues. Looked up from germline, CDR1 is DFQATT and CDR2 is SNEGSKA (reference sequence). The CDR3: CSTKTSGSEHEQFF. The CDR3 nucleotides read TGCAGTACCAAGACTAGCGGGAGCGAGCATGAGCAGTTCTTC.

This chain connects TRBV19 to TRBJ2-3, with D unresolved. Germline lookup yields CDR1 LNHDA and CDR2 SQIVND (reference sequence). V dropped 1 base and J dropped 8 bases, with 10 bases sitting between them. This CDR3 contains 13 residues. For the CDR3, the DNA is TGTGCCAGTAGTATAGGTAGACAAAGTACGCAGTATTTT. Translation gives CASSIGRQSTQYF.

This clonotype was detected a few times. This chain uses TRBV18 with TRBJ1-4, with a possible D match to TRBD1 (5 bases). Trimming removed 1 base at V and 10 bases at J, with 7 bases between. Germline V gives CDR1 KGHSH, CDR2 LQKENI. The CDR3 sequence is 12 residues long. CDR3 protein: CASSPLGGKLFF. The DNA for the CDR3 is TGTGCCAGCTCACCACTGGGGGGAAAACTGTTTTTT.

This clonotype occurred a few times. V and J are TRBV5-1 and TRBJ1-4; D is uncertain. There are 12 residues in the CDR3. CDR1 and CDR2 (germline): SGHRS, YFSETQ. The germline V and J ends were trimmed by 3 bases and 8 bases, with 8 bases remaining between them. The CDR3 loop is CASSSDREKLFF. Here the CDR3 DNA reads TGCGCCAGCAGCTCAGACCGGGAAAAACTGTTTTTT.

V is TRBV6-1 and J is TRBJ1-2, with 9 bases identical to TRBD1. This CDR3 is built from 18 residues. Unmatched junction bases numbered 13, after V lost 4 bases and J lost 1 base. Germline V gives CDR1 MNHNS, CDR2 SASEGT. CDR3 sequence reads: CASSVSKVGQGLNYGYTF. Here the CDR3 DNA reads TGTGCCAGCAGTGTCTCCAAGGTGGGACAGGGACTTAACTATGGCTACACCTTC.

The gene calls are TRBV3-1 and TRBJ2-5; TRBD2 matches 15 bases. Germline V gene data show CDR1 as LGHDT and CDR2 as YNNKEL (reference sequence). The ends lost 7 bases at V and 1 base at J; junction bases unmatched: 13. This CDR3 contains 19 residues. CDR3 residues: CASTRARGLAGGPQETQYF. The CDR3 DNA reads as TGTGCCAGCACCCGAGCGAGGGGACTAGCGGGGGGACCCCAAGAGACCCAGTACTTC.

The J gene is TRBJ1-2, the V gene TRBV20-1; D unresolved. The germline gives CDR1 DFQATT, CDR2 SNEGSKA (reference sequence). Trimming cost V 3 bases and J 2 bases, with 7 bases left between them. This CDR3 region has 12 residues. The CDR3 loop is CSASLPNYGYTF. DNA for the CDR3: TGCAGTGCTAGTCTACCAAACTATGGCTACACCTTC.

V and J are TRBV3-1 and TRBJ1-1; D is unclear. Germline assignment: CDR1 LGHDT and CDR2 YNNKEL (reference sequence). The CDR3 contains 16 residues. V dropped 0 bases and J dropped 5 bases, with 16 bases sitting between them. The CDR3 DNA sequence: TGTGCCAGCAGCCAAGAGTACGGGAGAGTGGGGACTGAAGCTTTCTTT. Its protein product is CASSQEYGRVGTEAFF.

The CDR3 reads CASSLHRGSVEQFF. CDR3 DNA: TGCGCCAGCAGCTTGCACAGGGGGTCGGTTGAGCAGTTCTTC. The V call is TRBV5-1, the J call TRBJ2-1; 8 bases agree with TRBD1. The CDR3 has 14 amino acids. From germline, CDR1 is SGHRS and CDR2 YFSETQ. J was trimmed by 9 bases and V by 1 base; bases with no gene match: 6.

V gene TRBV4-2 combines with J gene TRBJ2-7; D ambiguous. Germline V gene sequence: CDR1 LGHNA, CDR2 YNFKEQ. The length of the CDR3 is 12 residues. V shed 4 bases and J shed 0 bases, with 4 bases lying between them. The CDR3 DNA reads as TGTGCCAGCAGCCGCAGCTCCTACGAGCAGTACTTC. As protein: CASSRSSYEQYF.

This sequence joins TRBV11-2 and TRBJ2-7, with a weak D call TRBD1 (5 bases). This CDR3 has 13 residues. Germline values: CDR1 SGHAT, CDR2 FQNNGV. The V end was cut by 8 bases, the J end by 0 bases, with 11 bases between. DNA of the CDR3: TGTGCCAGCGGCAGGGCGGTCTCCTACGAGCAGTACTTC. Its translation is CASGRAVSYEQYF.

The chain combines TRBV5-4 with TRBJ2-2, with TRBD1 matching 9 bases. The CDR3 loop spans 14 amino acids. After removal of 3 bases from V and 3 bases from J, the junction contained 0 bases not matched to a gene. CDR1 is SGHNT and CDR2 is YYREEE in the germline V gene (reference sequence). The DNA for the CDR3 is TGTGCCAGCAGCTGGGACAGGGACACCGGGGAGCTGTTTTTT. It yields the protein CASSWDRDTGELFF.

The rearrangement uses TRBV11-2 and TRBJ2-3; the D gene is possibly TRBD2 (7 bases). Germline values: CDR1 SGHAT, CDR2 FQNNGV. Trimming took off 5 bases at V and 2 bases at J, with 17 bases between the two ends. The CDR3 is 16 amino acids. The CDR3, as DNA: TGTGCCAGCAGCCCCTTCTCGGGGGGCGACACAGATACGCAGTATTTT. This translates into CASSPFSGGDTDTQYF.

This clonotype was seen once. This sequence joins TRBV4-2 and TRBJ2-4; tentatively, D is TRBD2 (6 bases). The CDR3 sequence is 15 residues long. In germline, CDR1 is LGHNA, CDR2 YNFKEQ. The V gene lost 4 bases and the J gene lost 2 bases, with 12 bases spanning the gap. Here the CDR3 DNA reads TGTGCCAGCAGCCCATCGGGAGAGACCAAAAACATTCAGTACTTC. Its translation: CASSPSGETKNIQYF.

The rearrangement uses TRBV7-2 and TRBJ2-7; D uncertain. The CDR3 is 15 amino acids. The germline CDR1 and CDR2 sequences are SGHTA and FQGNSA. V was shortened by 2 bases and J by 8 bases, with 19 bases between the two germline ends. CDR3 in DNA: TGTGCCAGCAGCTTAATTAGTGGTACAGTACAGCAGCAGTACTTC. Translating it yields CASSLISGTVQQQYF.

This clonotype was counted between two and nine times. CDR3 residues: CASSLETGGETEAFF. CDR3 coding DNA: TGCGCCAGCAGCTTGGAAACAGGGGGGGAGACTGAAGCTTTCTTT. V gene TRBV5-1 combines with J gene TRBJ1-1; 8 bases map to TRBD1. The CDR3 is made up of 15 amino acids. The J segment lost 5 bases and the V segment lost 0 bases, leaving 6 bases of the junction unmatched. From germline, CDR1 is SGHRS and CDR2 YFSETQ.

The chain has TRBV14 and TRBJ2-3; D unclear. Trimming removed 4 bases from V and 4 bases from J, with 9 bases in between. There are 13 residues in the CDR3. The germline CDR1 and CDR2 sequences are SGHDN and FVKESK. The CDR3 loop reads CASSPRLADTQYF. The CDR3 region has the DNA TGTGCCAGCAGCCCTCGGCTAGCAGATACGCAGTATTTT.

The chain couples TRBV5-1 to TRBJ2-5; D is unresolved. The V and J ends lost 3 bases and 5 bases respectively, with 14 bases between them. There are 14 residues in the CDR3. Per the germline V gene, CDR1 is SGHRS and CDR2 is YFSETQ. The CDR3 loop reads CASSYLDGWETQYF. In nucleotides, the CDR3 is TGCGCCAGCAGCTACCTGGATGGGTGGGAGACCCAGTACTTC.

This clonotype appeared a single time. The gene calls are TRBV5-1 and TRBJ1-1; D unresolved. V dropped 6 bases and J dropped 1 base, with 4 bases sitting between them. CDR1 is SGHRS and CDR2 is YFSETQ in the germline V gene. The CDR3 consists of 11 residues. The CDR3 reads CASKENTEAFF. The CDR3 DNA follows: TGCGCCAGCAAGGAGAACACTGAAGCTTTCTTT.

The V and J genes are TRBV2 and TRBJ2-3; D remains unclear. The CDR3 is made up of 14 amino acids. Trimming removed 6 bases at V and 10 bases at J, with 20 bases between. The germline CDR1 and CDR2 sequences are SNHLY and FYNNEI. The CDR3 DNA is TGTGCCAGCAGGGGAATGTACCTGTCCTTGTCGCAGTATTTT. Protein: CASRGMYLSLSQYF.

The chain employs TRBV20-1 and TRBJ2-1; 12 nucleotides agree with TRBD2. The CDR3 extends over 14 amino acids. J gave up 8 bases and V 6 bases, and 8 bases lay outside the gene matches. The V gene's germline CDR1 is DFQATT and CDR2 SNEGSKA (reference sequence). CDR3 sequence (DNA): TGCAGTGCCCGGCTAGCGGGGGGGCAAGATGAGCAGTTCTTC. Protein: CSARLAGGQDEQFF.

J is TRBJ2-5 and V is TRBV11-1; D is perhaps TRBD1 (5 bases). Deletions cut 6 bases from V and 0 bases from J, with 11 bases between. The germline V gene has CDR1 SGHAT and CDR2 FQDESV (reference sequence). CDR3 length: 14 residues. Written as DNA, the CDR3 is TGTGCCAGCAGTTTCCAGACAGACCAAGAGACCCAGTACTTC. Translation: CASSFQTDQETQYF.

V is TRBV21-1 and J is TRBJ2-2; TRBD1, the table's D call, was not compared with the DNA. TRBV21-1 is classified as a pseudogene. The CDR3 has 15 residues. CDR3 loop: CASSKGQGCTGELFF. The CDR3 region has the DNA TGTGCCAGCAGCAAAGGACAGGGGTGCACCGGGGAGCTGTTTTTT.

This clonotype was detected once. The chain combines TRBV6-2 or TRBV6-3 with TRBJ1-5, with 8 bases that match TRBD1. Looked up from germline, CDR1 is MNHEY and CDR2 is SVGEGT. The CDR3 runs to 14 residues. Trimming removed 5 bases from V and 4 bases from J; junction bases left unmatched: 4. DNA for the CDR3: TGTGCCAGCAGTCCGCGACAGGGGAATCAGCCCCAGCATTTT. Translated: CASSPRQGNQPQHF.

The rearrangement links TRBV23-1 to TRBJ2-3, with D hard to call. TRBV23-1 is treated as an ORF (open reading frame) with a function not yet certain. V dropped 1 base and J dropped 3 bases, with 14 bases sitting between them. This CDR3 is 16 amino acids long. CDR3 residues: CASSQFPLGSTDTQYF. In DNA form, the CDR3 reads TGCGCCAGCAGTCAATTCCCCCTAGGGTCAACAGATACGCAGTATTTT.

The J gene is TRBJ2-2, the V gene TRBV5-1; TRBD2 agrees at 8 bases. Trimming at V came to 4 bases and at J to 6 bases, leaving 11 bases not matched to a gene. Germline CDR1 and CDR2: SGHRS and YFSETQ. This CDR3 has 16 residues. CDR3 bases: TGCGCCAGCAGCCCGACCGCGGGGGGAAGGTCCGGGGAGCTGTTTTTT. This codes for CASSPTAGGRSGELFF. Based on the CDR3 plus reference TRBV5-1 and TRBJ2-2, the full variable domain is KAGVTQTPRYLIKTRGQQVTLSCSPISGHRSVSWYQQTPGQGLQFLFEYFSETQRNKGNFPGRFSGRQFSNSRSEMNVSTLELGDSALYLCASSPTAGGRSGELFFGEGSRLTVL.